Listed here are 3 T cell receptor beta chains from one sample, sequenced in a study of long-term antiretroviral therapy in people with HIV. With survey level as its setting, the immunoSEQ assay was v3.0. Clones were sequenced by immunoSEQ multiplex PCR, and TCRdb holds only the in-frame ones, with some missing. The table includes some 15,000 clones, over 75% detected once. The sequences come from unsorted PBMCs, collected 6.2 years after starting antiretroviral therapy. All receptors come from a man aged 40-50 years with HIV.

The J gene is TRBJ1-3, the V gene TRBV5-6; a weak D match, TRBD1 (6 bases). CDR1 and CDR2 (germline): SGHDT, YYEEEE. CDR3 size: 16 residues. V was pared by 0 bases and J by 0 bases, with 10 bases between. CDR3 amino acids: CASSLDGGGSGNTIYF. CDR3 coding DNA: TGTGCCAGCAGCTTGGATGGGGGCGGCTCTGGAAACACCATATATTTT.

The chain recombines TRBV29-1 with TRBJ2-1; D assignment may be TRBD1 or TRBD2 (5 bases each). In germline, CDR1 is SQVTM, CDR2 ANQGSEA. This CDR3 has 12 residues. The V end lost 7 bases, the J end lost 7 bases, and 14 bases lay between the germline ends. The CDR3 DNA sequence: TGCAGCGGGGGACCCGGGTTTAATGAGCAGTTCTTC. Its translation is CSGGPGFNEQFF.

The rearrangement joins TRBV7-3 to TRBJ2-3; either TRBD1 or TRBD2 may supply D (5 bases each). Trimming stripped 5 bases from V and 2 bases from J, with 14 bases between. Germline V CDR1 and CDR2: SGHTA, FQGTGA. CDR3 length: 15 residues. CDR3 loop: CASSPGTVNTDTQYF. As DNA, the CDR3 is TGTGCCAGCAGCCCGGGGACCGTGAACACAGATACGCAGTATTTT.